Presented here are 5 T cell receptor beta chains from one specimen sequenced in a study of T-cell reconstitution after alpha-beta-depleted transplantation in children. Unique molecular identifiers were used to barcode this TCRbeta library. TCRdb re-analysed the PCR reads in MiXCR, keeping a single row per CDR3 protein. Here the sample spans a few hundred thousand distinct CDR3 sequences, around 27% being singletons. Sequencing used PBMCs, obtained before TCRalphabeta/CD19-depleted stem cell transplant. The receptor set was obtained from a boy under three years old with Wiskott-Aldrich syndrome, due to receive a stem cell transplant.

There are many counts of this clonotype. The chain couples TRBV11-2 to TRBJ2-5; D not certain. The length of the CDR3 is 12 residues. Trimming removed 1 base at V and 4 bases at J, with 4 bases between. The germline CDR1 and CDR2 sequences are SGHAT and FQNNGV. DNA for the CDR3: TGTGCCAGCAGCTTAGGTCCAGAGACCCAGTACTTC. Amino acids: CASSLGPETQYF.

The chain recombines TRBV9 with TRBJ2-7, with a weak D call TRBD2 (6 bases). Germline V gene data show CDR1 as SGDLS and CDR2 as YYNGEE. Trimming pared 0 bases from V and 6 bases from J, leaving 19 bases between. The CDR3 length is 16 residues. The CDR3 loop reads CASSVEDWVSGVEQYF. CDR3 nucleotide sequence: TGTGCCAGCAGCGTAGAAGACTGGGTATCGGGGGTCGAGCAGTACTTC.

This clonotype was found a few times. The chain has TRBV5-1 and TRBJ2-1, with TRBD1 matching 7 bases. The CDR3 contains 18 residues. CDR1 SGHRS and CDR2 YFSETQ come from the germline V gene. J was trimmed by 0 bases and V by 4 bases; bases with no gene match: 13. The CDR3 reads CASSLRDRLLSSYNEQFF. The CDR3 DNA is TGCGCCAGCAGCCTCCGGGACAGACTTTTGAGCTCCTACAATGAGCAGTTCTTC.

The rearrangement uses TRBV2 and TRBJ1-6, with 7 bases aligning to TRBD1. Germline V lookup: CDR1 SNHLY, CDR2 FYNNEI. CDR3 length equals 15 residues. The V and J ends lost 6 bases and 1 base, in that order; junction bases with no gene match: 3. CDR3 protein: CASRGGQSYNSPLHF. In nucleotides, the CDR3 is TGTGCCAGCAGAGGGGGACAGTCCTATAATTCACCCCTCCACTTT.

The chain has TRBV18 and TRBJ2-7; tentative D call: TRBD2 (5 bases). CDR1 is KGHSH, CDR2 LQKENI, per germline. Trimming took 2 bases from V and 2 from J, leaving 22 bases between them. The CDR3 consists of 18 residues. DNA of the CDR3: TGTGCCAGCTCACCAGTGTCGCCCAGAGCTATAGCGACCTACGAGCAGTACTTC. The encoded protein is CASSPVSPRAIATYEQYF.